This TCR beta chain was profiled in a study of technical replicates of blood from a handful of donors. Repertoires were generated with immunoSEQ multiplex PCR, while TCRdb's copy carries only in-frame clones and drops some. Of 85,000 to 95,000 clones in the sample, approximately 95% were seen once. The CDR3 has 17 residues. The V segment lost 2 bases and the J segment 8 bases; nucleotides outside the gene matches: 14. CDR1 and CDR2 (germline): LGHNA, YSLEER. V and J are TRBV4-3 and TRBJ2-4; 8 positions agree with TRBD1. Sequencing was done on a sample of T cells isolated from PBMCs. This clonotype originated in a human donor in good health. The CDR3 region is CASSQNRPGGVWDIQYF. In DNA form, the CDR3 reads TGCGCCAGCAGCCAAAACCGTCCAGGGGGCGTATGGGACATTCAGTACTTC.